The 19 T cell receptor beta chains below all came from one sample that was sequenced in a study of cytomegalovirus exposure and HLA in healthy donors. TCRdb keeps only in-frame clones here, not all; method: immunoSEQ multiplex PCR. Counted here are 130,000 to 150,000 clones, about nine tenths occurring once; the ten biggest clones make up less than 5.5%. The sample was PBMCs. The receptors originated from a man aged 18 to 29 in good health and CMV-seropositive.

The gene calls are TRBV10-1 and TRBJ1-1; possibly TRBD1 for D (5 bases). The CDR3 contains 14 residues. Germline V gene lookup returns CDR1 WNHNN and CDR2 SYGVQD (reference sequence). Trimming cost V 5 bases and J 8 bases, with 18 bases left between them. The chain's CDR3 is CASSPREGTGEAFF. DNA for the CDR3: TGCGCCAGCAGTCCCAGGGAGGGGACGGGGGAAGCTTTCTTT.

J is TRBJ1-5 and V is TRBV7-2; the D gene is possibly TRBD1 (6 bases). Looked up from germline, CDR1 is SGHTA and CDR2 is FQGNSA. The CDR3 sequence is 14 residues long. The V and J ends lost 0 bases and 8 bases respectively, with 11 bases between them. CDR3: CASSLAGRGEPQHF. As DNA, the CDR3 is TGTGCCAGCAGCTTAGCGGGGAGGGGGGAGCCCCAGCATTTT.

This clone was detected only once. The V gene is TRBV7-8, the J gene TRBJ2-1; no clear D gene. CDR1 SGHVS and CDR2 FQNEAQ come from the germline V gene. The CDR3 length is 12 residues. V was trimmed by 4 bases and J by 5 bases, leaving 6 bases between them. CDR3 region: CASSYYHNEQFF. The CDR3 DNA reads TGTGCCAGCAGCTACTACCACAATGAGCAGTTCTTC.

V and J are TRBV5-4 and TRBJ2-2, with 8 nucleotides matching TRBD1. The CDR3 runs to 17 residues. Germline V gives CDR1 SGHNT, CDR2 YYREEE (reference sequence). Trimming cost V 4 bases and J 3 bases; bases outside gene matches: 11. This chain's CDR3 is CASSPPDRGGDTGELFF. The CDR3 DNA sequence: TGTGCCAGCAGCCCCCCTGACAGGGGTGGGGACACCGGGGAGCTGTTTTTT.

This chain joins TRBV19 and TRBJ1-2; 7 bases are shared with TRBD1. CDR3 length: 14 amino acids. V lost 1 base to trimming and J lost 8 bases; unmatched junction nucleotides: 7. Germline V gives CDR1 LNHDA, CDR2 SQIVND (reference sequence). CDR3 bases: TGTGCCAGTAGTATAGGACAGGGAATGGGGGGCTACACCTTC. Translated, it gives CASSIGQGMGGYTF.

The CDR3: CASSAGRSNSPLHF. The CDR3 nucleotides read TGTGCCAGCAGCGCGGGACGGTCAAATTCACCCCTCCACTTT. The chain combines TRBV11-3 with TRBJ1-6; a possible D gene is TRBD1 (5 bases). V was clipped by 5 bases and J by 7 bases, with 12 bases between them. This CDR3 is 14 amino acids long. Germline CDR1 and CDR2: SGHNT and YENEEA.

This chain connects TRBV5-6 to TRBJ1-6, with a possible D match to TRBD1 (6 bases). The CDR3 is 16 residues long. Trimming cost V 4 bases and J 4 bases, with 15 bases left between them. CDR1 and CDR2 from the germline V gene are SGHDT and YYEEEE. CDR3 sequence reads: CASSTPKQGYNSPLHF. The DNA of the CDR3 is TGTGCCAGCAGCACCCCTAAACAGGGTTATAATTCACCCCTCCACTTT.

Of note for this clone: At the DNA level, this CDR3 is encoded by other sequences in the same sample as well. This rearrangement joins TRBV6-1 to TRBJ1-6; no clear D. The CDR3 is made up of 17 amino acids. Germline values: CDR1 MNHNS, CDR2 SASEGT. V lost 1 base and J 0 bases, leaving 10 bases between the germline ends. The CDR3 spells CASSEVGGSSYNSPLHF. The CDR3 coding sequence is TGTGCCAGCAGTGAAGTAGGCGGCAGCTCCTATAATTCACCCCTCCACTTT.

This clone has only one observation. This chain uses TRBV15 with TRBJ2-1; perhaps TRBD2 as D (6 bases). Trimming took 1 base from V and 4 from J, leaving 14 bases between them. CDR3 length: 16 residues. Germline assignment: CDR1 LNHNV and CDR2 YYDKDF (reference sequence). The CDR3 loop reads CATSRVEASAYNEQFF. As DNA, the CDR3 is TGTGCCACCAGCAGAGTGGAGGCTAGCGCTTACAATGAGCAGTTCTTC.

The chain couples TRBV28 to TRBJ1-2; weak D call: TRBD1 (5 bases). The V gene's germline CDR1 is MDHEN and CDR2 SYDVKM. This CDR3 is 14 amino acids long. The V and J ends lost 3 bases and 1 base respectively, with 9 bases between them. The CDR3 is CASSLTEFNYGYTF. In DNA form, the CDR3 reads TGTGCCAGCAGTTTGACAGAATTTAACTATGGCTACACCTTC.

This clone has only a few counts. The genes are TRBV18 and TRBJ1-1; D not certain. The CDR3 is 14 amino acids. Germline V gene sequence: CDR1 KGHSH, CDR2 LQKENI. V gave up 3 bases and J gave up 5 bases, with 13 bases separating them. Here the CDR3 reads CASSPRVEGTEAFF. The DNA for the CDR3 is TGTGCCAGCTCACCGCGCGTCGAGGGAACTGAAGCTTTCTTT.

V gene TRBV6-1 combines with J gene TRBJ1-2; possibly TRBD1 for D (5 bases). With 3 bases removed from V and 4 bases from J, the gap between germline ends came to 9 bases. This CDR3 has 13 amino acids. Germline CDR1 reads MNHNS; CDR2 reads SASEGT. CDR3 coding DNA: TGTGCCAGCAGTGAGGGACTCCTCTATGGCTACACCTTC. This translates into CASSEGLLYGYTF.

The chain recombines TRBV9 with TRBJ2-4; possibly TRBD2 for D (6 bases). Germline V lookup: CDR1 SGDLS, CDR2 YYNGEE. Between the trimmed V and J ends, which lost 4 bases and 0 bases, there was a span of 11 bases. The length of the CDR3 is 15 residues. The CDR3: CASSSGSEAKNIQYF. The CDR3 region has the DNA TGTGCCAGCAGCTCCGGGAGCGAAGCCAAAAACATTCAGTACTTC.

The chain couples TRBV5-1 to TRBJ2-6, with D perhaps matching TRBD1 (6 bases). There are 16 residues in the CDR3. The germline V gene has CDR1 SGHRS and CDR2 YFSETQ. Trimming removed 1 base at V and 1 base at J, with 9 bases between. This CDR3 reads CASSLRGGSGANVLTF. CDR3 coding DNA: TGCGCCAGCAGCTTGAGAGGGGGATCTGGGGCCAACGTCCTGACTTTC.

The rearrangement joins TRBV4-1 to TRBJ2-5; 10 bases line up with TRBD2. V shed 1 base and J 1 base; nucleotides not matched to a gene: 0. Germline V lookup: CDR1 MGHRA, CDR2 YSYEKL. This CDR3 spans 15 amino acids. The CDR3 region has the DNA TGCGCCAGCAGCCAAGGGACTAGCGGCCAAGAGACCCAGTACTTC. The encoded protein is CASSQGTSGQETQYF.

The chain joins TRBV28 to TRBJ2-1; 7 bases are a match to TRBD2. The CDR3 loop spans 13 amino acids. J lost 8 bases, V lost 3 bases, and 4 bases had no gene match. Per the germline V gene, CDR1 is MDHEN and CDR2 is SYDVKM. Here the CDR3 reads CASSFHTSDEQFF. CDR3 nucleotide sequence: TGTGCCAGCAGTTTCCATACTAGCGATGAGCAGTTCTTC.

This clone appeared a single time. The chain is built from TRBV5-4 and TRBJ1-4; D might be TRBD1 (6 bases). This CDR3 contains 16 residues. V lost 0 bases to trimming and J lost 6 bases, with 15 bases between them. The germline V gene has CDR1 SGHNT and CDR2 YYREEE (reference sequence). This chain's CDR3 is CASSLGSRGFDEKLFF. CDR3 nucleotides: TGTGCCAGCAGCTTGGGATCCAGGGGATTTGATGAAAAACTGTTTTTT. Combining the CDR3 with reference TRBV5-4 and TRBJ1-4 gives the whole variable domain ETGVTQSPTHLIKTRGQQVTLRCSSQSGHNTVSWYQQALGQGPQFIFQYYREEENGRGNFPPRFSGLQFPNYSSELNVNALELDDSALYLCASSLGSRGFDEKLFFGSGTQLSVL.

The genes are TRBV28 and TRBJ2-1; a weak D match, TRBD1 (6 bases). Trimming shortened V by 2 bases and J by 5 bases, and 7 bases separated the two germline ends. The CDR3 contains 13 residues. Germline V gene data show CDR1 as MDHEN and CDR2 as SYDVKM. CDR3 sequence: CASSLGTNNEQFF. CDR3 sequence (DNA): TGTGCCAGCAGTTTAGGGACAAACAATGAGCAGTTCTTC.

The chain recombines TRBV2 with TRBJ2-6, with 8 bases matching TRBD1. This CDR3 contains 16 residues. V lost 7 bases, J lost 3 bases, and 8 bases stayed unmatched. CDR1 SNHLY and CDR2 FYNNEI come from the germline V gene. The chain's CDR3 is CASIGNRGIGANVLTF. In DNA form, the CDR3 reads TGTGCCAGCATCGGGAACAGGGGGATTGGGGCCAACGTCCTGACTTTC.